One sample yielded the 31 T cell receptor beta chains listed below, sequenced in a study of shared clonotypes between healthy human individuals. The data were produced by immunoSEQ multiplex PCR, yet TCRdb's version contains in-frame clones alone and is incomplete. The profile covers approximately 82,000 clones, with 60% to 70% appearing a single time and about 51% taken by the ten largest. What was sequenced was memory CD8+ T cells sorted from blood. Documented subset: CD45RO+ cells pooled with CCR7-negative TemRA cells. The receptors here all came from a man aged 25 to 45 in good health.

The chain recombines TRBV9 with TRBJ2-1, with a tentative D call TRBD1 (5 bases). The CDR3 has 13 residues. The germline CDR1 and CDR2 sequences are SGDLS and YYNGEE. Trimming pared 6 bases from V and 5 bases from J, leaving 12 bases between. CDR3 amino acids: CASNSGFNNEQFF. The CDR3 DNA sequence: TGTGCCAGCAACTCAGGGTTTAACAATGAGCAGTTCTTC.

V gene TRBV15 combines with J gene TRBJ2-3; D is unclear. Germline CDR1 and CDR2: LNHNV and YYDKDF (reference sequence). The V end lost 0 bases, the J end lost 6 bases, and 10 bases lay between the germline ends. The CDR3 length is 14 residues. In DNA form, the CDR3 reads TGTGCCACCAGCAGAGAGGTGGCGGTGGATACGCAGTATTTT. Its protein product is CATSREVAVDTQYF.

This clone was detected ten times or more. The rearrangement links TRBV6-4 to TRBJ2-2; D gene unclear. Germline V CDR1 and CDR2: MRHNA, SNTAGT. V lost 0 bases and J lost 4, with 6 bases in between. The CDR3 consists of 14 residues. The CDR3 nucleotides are TGTGCCAGCAGTGACTCTTACTCCACCGGGGAGCTGTTTTTT. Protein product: CASSDSYSTGELFF.

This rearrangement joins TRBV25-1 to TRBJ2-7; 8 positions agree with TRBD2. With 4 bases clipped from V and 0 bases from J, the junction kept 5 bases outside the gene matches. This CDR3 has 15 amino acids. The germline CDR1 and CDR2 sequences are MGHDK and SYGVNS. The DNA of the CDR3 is TGTGCCAGCAGTGGAACACTAGCGGACTCCTACGAGCAGTACTTC. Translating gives CASSGTLADSYEQYF.

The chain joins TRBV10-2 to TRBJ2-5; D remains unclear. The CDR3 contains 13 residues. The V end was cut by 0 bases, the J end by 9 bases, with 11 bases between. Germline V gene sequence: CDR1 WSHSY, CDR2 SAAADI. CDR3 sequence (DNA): TGCGCCAGCAGTGAGTCCCCGCGCTTCTCCCAGTACTTC. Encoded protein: CASSESPRFSQYF.

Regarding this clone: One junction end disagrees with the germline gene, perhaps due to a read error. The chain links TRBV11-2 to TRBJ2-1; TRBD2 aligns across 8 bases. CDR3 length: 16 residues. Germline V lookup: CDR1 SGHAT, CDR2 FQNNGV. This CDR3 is CASSQEGSGTYNEQFF. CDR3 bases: TGCGCCAGCAGCCAAGAAGGTAGCGGGACCTACAATGAGCAGTTCTTC.

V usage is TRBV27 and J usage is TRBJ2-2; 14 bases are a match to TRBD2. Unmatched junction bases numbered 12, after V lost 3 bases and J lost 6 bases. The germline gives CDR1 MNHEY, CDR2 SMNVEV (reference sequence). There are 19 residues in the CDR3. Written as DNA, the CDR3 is TGTGCCAGCAGTTTCAGAATACCGGGACTAGCGGGAGTTTCCGGGGAGCTGTTTTTT. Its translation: CASSFRIPGLAGVSGELFF.

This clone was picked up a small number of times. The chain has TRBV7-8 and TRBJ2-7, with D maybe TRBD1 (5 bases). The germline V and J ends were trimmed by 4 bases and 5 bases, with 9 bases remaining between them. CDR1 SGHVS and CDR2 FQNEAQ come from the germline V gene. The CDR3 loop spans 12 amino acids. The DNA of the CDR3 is TGTGCCAGCAGCTCCCCGACAGACGAGCAGTACTTC. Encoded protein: CASSSPTDEQYF.

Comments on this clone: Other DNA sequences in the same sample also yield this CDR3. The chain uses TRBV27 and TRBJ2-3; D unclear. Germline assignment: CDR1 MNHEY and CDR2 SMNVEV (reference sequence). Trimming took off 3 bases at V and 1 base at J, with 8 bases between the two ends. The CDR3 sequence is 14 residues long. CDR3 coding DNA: TGTGCCAGCAGTTTGTCGGCTGGCACAGATACGCAGTATTTT. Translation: CASSLSAGTDTQYF.

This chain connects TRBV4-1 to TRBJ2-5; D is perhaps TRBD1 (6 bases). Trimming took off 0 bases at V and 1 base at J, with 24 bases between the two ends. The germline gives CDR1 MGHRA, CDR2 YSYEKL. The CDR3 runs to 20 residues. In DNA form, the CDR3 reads TGCGCCAGCAGCCAAGAGAGAGGTGAGGGGGTTTTCCCCGTCCAAGAGACCCAGTACTTC. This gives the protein CASSQERGEGVFPVQETQYF.

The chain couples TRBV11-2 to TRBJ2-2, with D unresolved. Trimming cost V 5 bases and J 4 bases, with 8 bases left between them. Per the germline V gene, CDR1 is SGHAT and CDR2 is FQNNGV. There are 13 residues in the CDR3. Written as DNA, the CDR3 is TGTGCCAGCAGCCGAAACCCCACCGGGGAGCTGTTTTTT. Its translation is CASSRNPTGELFF.

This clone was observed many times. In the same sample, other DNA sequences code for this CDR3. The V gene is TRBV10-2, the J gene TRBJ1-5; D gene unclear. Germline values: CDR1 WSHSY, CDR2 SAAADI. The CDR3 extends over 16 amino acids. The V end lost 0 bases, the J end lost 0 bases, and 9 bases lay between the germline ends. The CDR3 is CASSESPGNSNQPQHF. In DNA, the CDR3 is TGCGCCAGCAGTGAGTCGCCGGGAAATAGCAATCAGCCCCAGCATTTT.

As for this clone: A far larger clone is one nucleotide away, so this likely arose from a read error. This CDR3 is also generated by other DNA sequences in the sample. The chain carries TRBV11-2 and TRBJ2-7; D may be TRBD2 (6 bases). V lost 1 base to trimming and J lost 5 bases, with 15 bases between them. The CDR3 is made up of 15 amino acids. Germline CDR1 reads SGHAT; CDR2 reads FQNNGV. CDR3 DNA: TGTGCCAGCAGCTTAGTGGATAGCGGAAAAGACGAGCAGTACTTC. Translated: CASSLVDSGKDEQYF.

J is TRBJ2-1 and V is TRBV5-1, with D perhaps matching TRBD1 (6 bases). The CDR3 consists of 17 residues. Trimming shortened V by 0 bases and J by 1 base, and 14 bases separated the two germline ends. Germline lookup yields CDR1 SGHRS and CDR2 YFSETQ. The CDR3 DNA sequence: TGCGCCAGCAGCTTGGGCCAGGGGACCTCTTCCTACAATGAGCAGTTCTTC. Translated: CASSLGQGTSSYNEQFF.

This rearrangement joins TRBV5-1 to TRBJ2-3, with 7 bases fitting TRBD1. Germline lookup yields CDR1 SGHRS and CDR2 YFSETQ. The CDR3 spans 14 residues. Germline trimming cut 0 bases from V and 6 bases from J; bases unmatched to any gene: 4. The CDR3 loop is CASSLEVDRDTQYF. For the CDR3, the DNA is TGCGCCAGCAGCTTGGAGGTGGACAGGGATACGCAGTATTTT.

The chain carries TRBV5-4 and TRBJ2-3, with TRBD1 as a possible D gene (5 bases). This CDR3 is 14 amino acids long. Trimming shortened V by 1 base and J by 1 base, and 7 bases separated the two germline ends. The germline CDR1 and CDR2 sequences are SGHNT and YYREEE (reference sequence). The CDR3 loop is CASSLMTGTDTQYF. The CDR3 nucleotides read TGTGCCAGCAGCTTGATGACAGGCACAGATACGCAGTATTTT.

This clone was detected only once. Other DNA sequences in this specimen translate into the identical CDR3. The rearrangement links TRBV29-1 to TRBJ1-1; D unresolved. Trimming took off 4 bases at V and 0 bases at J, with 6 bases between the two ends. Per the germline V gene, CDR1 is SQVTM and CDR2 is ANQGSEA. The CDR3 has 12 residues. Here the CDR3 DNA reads TGCAGCGTTGCTCGGATGAACACTGAAGCTTTCTTT. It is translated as CSVARMNTEAFF.

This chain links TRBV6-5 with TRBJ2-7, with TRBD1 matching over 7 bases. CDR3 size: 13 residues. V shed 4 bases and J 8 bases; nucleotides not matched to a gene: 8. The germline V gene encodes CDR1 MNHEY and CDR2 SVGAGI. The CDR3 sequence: CASSSGQLNQQYF. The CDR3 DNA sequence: TGTGCCAGCAGTTCGGGACAGCTCAACCAGCAGTACTTC.

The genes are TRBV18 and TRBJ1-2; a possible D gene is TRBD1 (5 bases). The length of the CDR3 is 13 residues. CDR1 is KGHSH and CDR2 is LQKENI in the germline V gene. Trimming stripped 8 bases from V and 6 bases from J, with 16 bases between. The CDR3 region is CASPLPGADGYTF. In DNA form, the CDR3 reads TGTGCCAGCCCACTACCCGGGGCGGATGGCTACACCTTC.

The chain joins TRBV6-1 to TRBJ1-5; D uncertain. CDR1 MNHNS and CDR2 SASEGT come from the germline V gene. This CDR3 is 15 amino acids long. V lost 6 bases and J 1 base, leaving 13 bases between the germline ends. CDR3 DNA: TGTGCCAGCAGGGCCTTGATAGGGAGCAATCAGCCCCAGCATTTT. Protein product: CASRALIGSNQPQHF.

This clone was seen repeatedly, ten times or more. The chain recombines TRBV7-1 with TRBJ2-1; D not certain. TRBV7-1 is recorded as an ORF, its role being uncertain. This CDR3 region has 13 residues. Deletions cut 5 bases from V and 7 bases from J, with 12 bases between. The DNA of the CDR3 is TGTGCCAGCAGCGTAACGATGGGGAATGAGCAGTTCTTC. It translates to CASSVTMGNEQFF.

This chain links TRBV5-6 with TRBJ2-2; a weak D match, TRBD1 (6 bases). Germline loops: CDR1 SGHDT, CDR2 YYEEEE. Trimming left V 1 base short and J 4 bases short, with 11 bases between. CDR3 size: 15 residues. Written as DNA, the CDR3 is TGTGCCAGCAGCTTGTCAGGGGCGGCCACCGGGGAGCTGTTTTTT. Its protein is CASSLSGAATGELFF. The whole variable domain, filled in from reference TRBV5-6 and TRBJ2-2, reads DAGVTQSPTHLIKTRGQQVTLRCSPKSGHDTVSWYQQALGQGPQFIFQYYEEEERQRGNFPDRFSGHQFPNYSSELNVNALLLGDSALYLCASSLSGAATGELFFGEGSRLTVL.

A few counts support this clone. The CDR3 loop reads CASSFGAGAYNEQFF. In DNA, the CDR3 is TGTGCCAGCAGTTTCGGAGCGGGAGCCTACAATGAGCAGTTCTTC. V is TRBV27 and J is TRBJ2-1; 8 positions agree with TRBD2. J gave up 2 bases and V 3 bases, and 3 bases lay outside the gene matches. The CDR3 spans 15 residues. The germline CDR1 and CDR2 sequences are MNHEY and SMNVEV (reference sequence).

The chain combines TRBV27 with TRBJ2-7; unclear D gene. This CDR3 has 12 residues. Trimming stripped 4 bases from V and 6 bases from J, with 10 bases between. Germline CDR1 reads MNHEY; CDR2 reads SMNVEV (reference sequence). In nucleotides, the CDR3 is TGTGCCAGCAGTTACCCGGGTTCCGAGCAGTACTTC. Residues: CASSYPGSEQYF.

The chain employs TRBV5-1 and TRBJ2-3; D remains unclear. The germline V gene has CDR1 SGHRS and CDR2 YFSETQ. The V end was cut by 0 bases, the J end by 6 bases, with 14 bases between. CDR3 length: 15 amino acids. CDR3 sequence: CASSLGAKATDTQYF. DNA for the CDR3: TGCGCCAGCAGCTTGGGGGCAAAAGCCACGGATACGCAGTATTTT.

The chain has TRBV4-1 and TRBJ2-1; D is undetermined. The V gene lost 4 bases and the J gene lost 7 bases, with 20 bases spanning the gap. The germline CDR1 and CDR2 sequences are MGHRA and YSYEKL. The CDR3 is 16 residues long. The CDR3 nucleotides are TGCGCCAGCAGCCCCCAAGTACTAACAGCGAGGAATGAGCAGTTCTTC. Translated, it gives CASSPQVLTARNEQFF.

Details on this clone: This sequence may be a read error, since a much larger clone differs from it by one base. The CDR3 DNA reads TGTGCCAGCAGTGACAGGGACACCGGGGAGCTGTTTTTT. Translation gives CASSDRDTGELFF. The chain joins TRBV6-5 to TRBJ2-2; 7 bases are shared with TRBD1. There are 13 residues in the CDR3. V was clipped by 5 bases and J by 3 bases; unmatched bases: 0. Germline V CDR1 and CDR2: MNHEY, SVGAGI.

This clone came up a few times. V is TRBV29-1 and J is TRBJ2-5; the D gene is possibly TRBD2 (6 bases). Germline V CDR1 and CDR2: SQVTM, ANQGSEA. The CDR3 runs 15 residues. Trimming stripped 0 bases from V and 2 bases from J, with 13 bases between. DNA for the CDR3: TGCAGCGTTGAAGATCTAGGACTAAAACAAGAGACCCAGTACTTC. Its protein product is CSVEDLGLKQETQYF.

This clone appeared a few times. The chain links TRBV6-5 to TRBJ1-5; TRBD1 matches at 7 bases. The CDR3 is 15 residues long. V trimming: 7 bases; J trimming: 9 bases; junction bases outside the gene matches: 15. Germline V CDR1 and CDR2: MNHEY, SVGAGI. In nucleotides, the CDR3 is TGTGCCAGCACCCCAGGGGGTGGGGCTGGGGGGCCCCAGCATTTT. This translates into CASTPGGGAGGPQHF.

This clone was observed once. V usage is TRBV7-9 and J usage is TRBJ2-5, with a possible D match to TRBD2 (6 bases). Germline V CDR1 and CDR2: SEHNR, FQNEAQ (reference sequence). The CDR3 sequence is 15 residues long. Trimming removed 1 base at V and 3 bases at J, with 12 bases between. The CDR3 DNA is TGTGCCAGCAGCTTAGTAAGGTCGGGAGAAGAGACCCAGTACTTC. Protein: CASSLVRSGEETQYF.

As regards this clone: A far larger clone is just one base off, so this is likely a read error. CDR3 residues: CASNEGARETDTQYF. The CDR3 region has the DNA TGTGCCAGCAATGAGGGGGCGCGGGAGACAGATACGCAGTATTTT. The rearrangement joins TRBV6-4 to TRBJ2-3; D could derive from TRBD1 or TRBD2 (7 bases each). Germline CDR1 MRHNA, CDR2 SNTAGT. Trimming left V 7 bases short and J 3 bases short, with 17 bases between. CDR3 length equals 15 residues.